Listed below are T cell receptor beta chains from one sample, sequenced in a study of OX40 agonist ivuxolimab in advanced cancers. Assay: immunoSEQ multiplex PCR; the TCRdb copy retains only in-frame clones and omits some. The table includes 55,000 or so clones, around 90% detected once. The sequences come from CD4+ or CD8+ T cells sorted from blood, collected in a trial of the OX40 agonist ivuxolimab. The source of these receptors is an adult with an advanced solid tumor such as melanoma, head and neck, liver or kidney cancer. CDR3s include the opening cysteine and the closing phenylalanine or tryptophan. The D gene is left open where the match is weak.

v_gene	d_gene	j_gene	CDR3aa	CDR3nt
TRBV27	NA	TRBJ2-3	CASSLRPGAPQYF	TGTGCCAGCAGTTTACGGCCCGGTGCCCCTCAGTATTTT
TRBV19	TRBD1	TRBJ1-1	CASSVDRVPAFF	TGTGCCAGTAGTGTCGACAGGGTACCGGCTTTCTTT
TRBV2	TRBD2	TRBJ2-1	CASSVSGKTYDEQFF	TGTGCCAGCAGTGTGAGCGGGAAGACCTACGATGAGCAGTTCTTC
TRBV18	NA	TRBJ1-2	CASSPGELHGYTF	TGTGCCAGCTCACCAGGGGAACTCCACGGCTACACCTTC
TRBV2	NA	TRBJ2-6	CASSVLGTGANVLTF	TGTGCCAGCAGTGTACTCGGGACTGGGGCCAACGTCCTGACTTTC
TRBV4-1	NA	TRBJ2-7	CASSQAGTGKYEQYF	TGCGCCAGCAGCCAAGCCGGGACGGGGAAATACGAGCAGTACTTC
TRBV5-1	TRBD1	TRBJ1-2	CASSLGLSTGNYGYTF	TGCGCCAGCAGCTTGGGCTTGTCGACAGGGAACTATGGCTACACCTTC
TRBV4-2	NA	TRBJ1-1	CASSQSQDRNTEAFF	TGTGCCAGCAGCCAATCTCAAGACAGGAACACTGAAGCTTTCTTT
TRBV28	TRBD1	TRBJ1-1	CASSPHRGQDTEAFF	TGTGCCAGCAGTCCCCACAGGGGGCAGGACACTGAAGCTTTCTTT
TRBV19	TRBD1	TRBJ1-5	CASRRTGGQNQPQHF	TGTGCCAGTAGACGGACAGGGGGCCAAAACCAGCCCCAGCATTTT
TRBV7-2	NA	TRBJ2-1	CASSLAISGKGPQFF	TGTGCCAGCAGCTTAGCAATTAGCGGAAAAGGCCCCCAGTTCTTC
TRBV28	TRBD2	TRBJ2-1	CASSFGTSPSGQFF	TGTGCCAGCAGTTTCGGGACTAGCCCCTCGGGGCAGTTCTTC
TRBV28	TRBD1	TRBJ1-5	CASSPRSGGQPQHF	TGTGCCAGCAGTCCCCGTTCAGGGGGACAGCCCCAGCATTTT
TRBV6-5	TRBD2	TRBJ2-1	CASSYGLAGSYNEQFF	TGTGCCAGCAGTTACGGGCTAGCGGGATCCTACAATGAGCAGTTCTTC
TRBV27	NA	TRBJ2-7	CASSWGDEQYF	TGTGCCAGCAGTTGGGGGGACGAGCAGTACTTC
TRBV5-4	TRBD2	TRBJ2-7	CASSLDGRDHEQYF	TGTGCCAGCAGCTTGGACGGGAGGGACCACGAGCAGTACTTC